The T cell receptor beta chain under discussion was sequenced for a study of cytomegalovirus exposure and HLA in healthy donors. This CDR3 contains 16 residues. The J segment lost 7 bases and the V segment lost 6 bases, leaving 11 bases of the junction unmatched. The germline V gene has CDR1 MDHEN and CDR2 SYDVKM. Although they were nominally healthy when sampled, donors likely had unrecorded immune exposures. 60 Vbeta and 13 Jbeta primers were used in PCR. This table comes from immunoSEQ multiplex PCR, and its TCRdb copy is limited to in-frame clones, with some not included. The data contain approximately 110,000 clones, under 90% of them singletons.

The source material was PBMCs. This TCR came from a woman under 30 in good health and CMV-seronegative. The chain links TRBV28 to TRBJ2-1, with TRBD2 matching over 11 bases. CDR3 region: CASSRISGRAGNEQFF. The CDR3 DNA reads as TGTGCCAGCAGCCGAATTAGCGGGAGGGCTGGGAATGAGCAGTTCTTC.